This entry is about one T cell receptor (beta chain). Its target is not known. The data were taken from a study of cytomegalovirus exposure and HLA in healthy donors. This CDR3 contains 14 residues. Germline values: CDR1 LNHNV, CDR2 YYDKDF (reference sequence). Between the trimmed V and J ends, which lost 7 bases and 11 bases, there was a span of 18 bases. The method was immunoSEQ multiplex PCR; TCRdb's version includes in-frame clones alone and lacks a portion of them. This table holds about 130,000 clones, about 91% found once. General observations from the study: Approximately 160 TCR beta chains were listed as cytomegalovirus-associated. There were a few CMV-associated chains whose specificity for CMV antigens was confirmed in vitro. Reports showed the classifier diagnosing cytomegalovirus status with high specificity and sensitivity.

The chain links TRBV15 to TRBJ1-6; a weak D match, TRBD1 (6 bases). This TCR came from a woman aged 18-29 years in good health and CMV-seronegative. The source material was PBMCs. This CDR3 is CATMPRRGGTPLHF. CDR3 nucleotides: TGTGCCACCATGCCGCGACGCGGGGGCACACCCCTCCACTTT. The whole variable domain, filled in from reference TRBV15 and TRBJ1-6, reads DAMVIQNPRYQVTQFGKPVTLSCSQTLNHNVMYWYQQKSSQAPKLLFHYYDKDFNNEADTPDNFQSRRPNTSFCFLDIRSPGLGDTAMYLCATMPRRGGTPLHFGNGTRLTVT.